Below, 25 T cell receptor beta chains from the same sample are listed, as sequenced in a study of blood T cell repertoires in COVID-19. Repertoires were generated with immunoSEQ multiplex PCR, while TCRdb's copy carries only in-frame clones and drops some. This table holds 120,000 or so clones, more than 90% found once. What was sequenced was peripheral blood. These receptor sequences come from a man aged 50-60 years with active COVID-19.

The gene calls are TRBV7-9 and TRBJ2-1, with a possible D match to TRBD2 (6 bases). This CDR3 region has 15 residues. V was trimmed by 3 bases and J by 10 bases, leaving 19 bases between them. Looked up from germline, CDR1 is SEHNR and CDR2 is FQNEAQ (reference sequence). The DNA of the CDR3 is TGTGCCAGCAGCTTTTCGGGGCGCGGAGGGGAGGAGCAGTTCTTC. Residues: CASSFSGRGGEEQFF. Full variable domain (remainder filled in from reference TRBV7-9 and TRBJ2-1): DTGVSQNPRHKITKRGQNVTFRCDPISEHNRLYWYRQTLGQGPEFLTYFQNEAQLEKSRLLSDRFSAERPKGSFSTLEIQRTEQGDSAMYLCASSFSGRGGEEQFFGPGTRLTVL.

In its sample, this clone was seen a few times. The chain combines TRBV3-1 (or the pseudogene TRBV3-2) with TRBJ2-3, with D hard to call. The CDR3 loop spans 11 amino acids. V was cut by 1 base and J by 7 bases, with 3 bases left in between. The V gene's germline CDR1 is LGHDT and CDR2 YNNKEL (reference sequence). CDR3: CASSQGHTQYF. CDR3 sequence (DNA): TGTGCCAGCAGCCAAGGGCATACGCAGTATTTT.

V is TRBV5-6 and J is TRBJ1-4; 9 bases map to TRBD1. The junction had 8 bases not matched to a gene; V was cut back by 0 bases and J by 8 bases. Germline values: CDR1 SGHDT, CDR2 YYEEEE. This CDR3 contains 16 residues. The CDR3 DNA reads as TGTGCCAGCAGCTTGGATGGGGACAGGGTGAAGGAAAAACTGTTTTTT. Its translation: CASSLDGDRVKEKLFF.

This sequence joins TRBV27 and TRBJ2-2; TRBD1 matches at 9 bases. This CDR3 spans 16 amino acids. Germline V gives CDR1 MNHEY, CDR2 SMNVEV (reference sequence). V lost 0 bases and J lost 6; bases outside the gene matches: 5. CDR3 loop: CASSLSRTGAAGELFF. CDR3 DNA: TGTGCCAGCAGTTTATCGAGGACAGGGGCGGCCGGGGAGCTGTTTTTT.

The chain combines TRBV19 with TRBJ2-7, with 8 nucleotides matching TRBD1. J lost 4 bases, V lost 4 bases, and 6 bases had no gene match. The germline CDR1 and CDR2 sequences are LNHDA and SQIVND (reference sequence). This CDR3 has 14 amino acids. Here the CDR3 reads CASSTGQGIYEQYF. The CDR3 DNA sequence: TGTGCCAGTAGTACAGGACAGGGTATTTACGAGCAGTACTTC.

This chain uses TRBV7-8 with TRBJ1-6, with a possible D match to TRBD1 (5 bases). The germline gives CDR1 SGHVS, CDR2 FQNEAQ. V lost 3 bases, J lost 8 bases, and 8 bases lay in between. The CDR3 has 13 amino acids. This CDR3 is CASSLKTDSPLHF. The CDR3 bases are TGTGCCAGCAGCTTGAAGACAGATTCACCCCTCCACTTT. The full variable domain, its missing parts supplied by reference TRBV7-8 and TRBJ1-6, is GAGVSQSPRYKVAKRGQDVALRCDPISGHVSLFWYQQALGQGPEFLTYFQNEAQLDKSGLPSDRFFAERPEGSVSTLKIQRTQQEDSAVYLCASSLKTDSPLHFGNGTRLTVT.

This clone is a singleton in its sample. The V call is TRBV6-5, the J call TRBJ1-1; the D is unclear. The V end was cut by 5 bases, the J end by 3 bases, with 16 bases between. The CDR3 is 15 amino acids. CDR1 and CDR2 (germline): MNHEY, SVGAGI. The CDR3 DNA reads as TGTGCCAGCAGTCCCCGCTTAGGAGGTGACACTGAAGCTTTCTTT. It encodes CASSPRLGGDTEAFF.

V is TRBV7-8 and J is TRBJ1-2; D is uncertain. The V gene lost 1 base and the J gene lost 8 bases, with 14 bases spanning the gap. This CDR3 contains 14 residues. In germline, CDR1 is SGHVS, CDR2 FQNEAQ. CDR3 loop: CASSLGPGSRGYTF. The CDR3 DNA reads TGTGCCAGCAGCTTAGGCCCCGGGAGTCGGGGCTACACCTTC.

The chain is built from TRBV6-1 and TRBJ2-1; 11 bases match TRBD2. V shed 2 bases, J shed 4 bases, and the junction held 10 bases outside the gene matches. Germline loops: CDR1 MNHNS, CDR2 SASEGT. This CDR3 contains 18 residues. CDR3 sequence: CASSERGSGGGLYNEQFF. The CDR3 DNA reads TGTGCCAGCAGTGAAAGGGGTAGCGGGGGGGGTTTATACAATGAGCAGTTCTTC.

The rearrangement uses TRBV2 and TRBJ2-5; weak D call: TRBD2 (5 bases). The V gene's germline CDR1 is SNHLY and CDR2 FYNNEI. This CDR3 has 12 amino acids. The V end was cut by 4 bases, the J end by 7 bases, with 10 bases between. The CDR3 DNA follows: TGTGCCAGCAGTGGGACTGCTGGGACCCAGTACTTC. Translating gives CASSGTAGTQYF.

The gene calls are TRBV15 and TRBJ1-1; D is unclear. From germline, CDR1 is LNHNV and CDR2 YYDKDF (reference sequence). The CDR3 is made up of 14 amino acids. Between the trimmed V and J ends, which lost 1 base and 0 bases, there was a span of 6 bases. The CDR3 nucleotides read TGTGCCACCAGCAGAGGACACTTGAACACTGAAGCTTTCTTT. The encoded protein is CATSRGHLNTEAFF.

This clone is a singleton in its sample. CDR3 sequence (DNA): TGTGCCAGTAGTATAGATCCCAGGGGGCGAGCTCGCGGCTACACCTTC. It specifies CASSIDPRGRARGYTF. The rearrangement joins TRBV19 to TRBJ1-2; 8 nucleotides agree with TRBD1. CDR3 size: 16 residues. V shed 0 bases, J shed 8 bases, and the junction held 11 bases outside the gene matches. Germline CDR1 and CDR2: LNHDA and SQIVND (reference sequence). The entire variable domain, with the rest obtained from reference TRBV19 and TRBJ1-2, is as follows: DGGITQSPKYLFRKEGQNVTLSCEQNLNHDAMYWYRQDPGQGLRLIYYSQIVNDFQKGDIAEGYSVSREKKESFPLTVTSAQKNPTAFYLCASSIDPRGRARGYTFGSGTRLTVV.

In this sample, this clone turned up once. The V and J genes are TRBV7-2 and TRBJ2-5; D call uncertain. CDR1 and CDR2 (germline): SGHTA, FQGNSA. This CDR3 has 16 residues. Trimming took off 0 bases at V and 2 bases at J, with 13 bases between the two ends. The CDR3 bases are TGTGCCAGCAGCTTAGCTGGCGGAATCATACAAGAGACCCAGTACTTC. As protein: CASSLAGGIIQETQYF.

This rearrangement joins TRBV3-1 (or the pseudogene TRBV3-2) to TRBJ2-1, with 11 bases aligning to TRBD1. Per the germline V gene, CDR1 is LGHDT and CDR2 is YNNKEL (reference sequence). Losses at the gene ends were 0 bases for V and 8 bases for J; bases not matched to a gene: 6. The CDR3 covers 16 residues. CDR3: CASSQDRGQGADEQFF. Here the CDR3 DNA reads TGTGCCAGCAGCCAAGATAGAGGACAGGGGGCCGATGAGCAGTTCTTC.

V is TRBV5-1 and J is TRBJ2-5; possibly TRBD1 for D (5 bases). The CDR3 is 14 residues long. Germline values: CDR1 SGHRS, CDR2 YFSETQ. V lost 4 bases, J lost 1 base, and 11 bases lay in between. CDR3 DNA sequence: TGCGCCAGCAGCCAGGGCAGGGCCCAAGAGACCCAGTACTTC. As protein: CASSQGRAQETQYF.

This clone was seen many times. This chain joins TRBV7-3 and TRBJ2-2; 7 positions agree with TRBD1. This CDR3 has 14 amino acids. CDR1 is SGHTA and CDR2 is FQGTGA in the germline V gene. V gave up 4 bases and J gave up 4 bases; unmatched junction bases: 3. The DNA of the CDR3 is TGTGCCAGCAGCTGGACAGGAACCACCGGGGAGCTGTTTTTT. Its protein product is CASSWTGTTGELFF.

The J gene is TRBJ1-2, the V gene TRBV2; D not certain. The germline V and J ends were trimmed by 3 bases and 5 bases, with 10 bases remaining between them. Germline CDR1 and CDR2: SNHLY and FYNNEI. This CDR3 comprises 13 residues. The CDR3: CASSERAAYGYTF. The CDR3 bases are TGTGCCAGCAGTGAGAGGGCGGCGTATGGCTACACCTTC.

The chain has TRBV19 and TRBJ2-1, with a weak D call TRBD1 (6 bases). The V and J ends lost 3 bases and 8 bases respectively, with 14 bases between them. The CDR3 is 14 residues long. In germline, CDR1 is LNHDA, CDR2 SQIVND (reference sequence). CDR3 sequence: CASSMGAGWDEQFF. DNA for the CDR3: TGTGCCAGTAGTATGGGGGCAGGGTGGGATGAGCAGTTCTTC.

The gene calls are TRBV11-3 and TRBJ2-7, with TRBD2 matching 10 bases. Losses at the gene ends were 2 bases for V and 7 bases for J; bases not matched to a gene: 2. The CDR3 spans 13 residues. In germline, CDR1 is SGHNT, CDR2 YENEEA. The CDR3 nucleotides read TGTGCCAGCAGCTTACTAGCGGGAGTGGAGCAGTACGTC. Protein: CASSLLAGVEQYV.

The chain couples TRBV19 to TRBJ1-1, with 10 bases matching TRBD1. CDR1 LNHDA and CDR2 SQIVND come from the germline V gene (reference sequence). The CDR3 has 17 residues. Trimming removed 4 bases from V and 4 bases from J; junction bases left unmatched: 12. CDR3 DNA: TGTGCCAGTAGTAGACGACAGGGGGCGCAGGGTGGCACTGAAGCTTTCTTT. Translation gives CASSRRQGAQGGTEAFF.

The rearrangement joins TRBV9 to TRBJ1-4, with TRBD1 as a possible D gene (5 bases). The length of the CDR3 is 15 residues. V lost 6 bases and J 8 bases, leaving 20 bases between the germline ends. Per the germline V gene, CDR1 is SGDLS and CDR2 is YYNGEE. For the CDR3, the DNA is TGTGCCAGCACTCCGGGGGGATCAGTGGGAGAAAAACTGTTTTTT. Protein sequence: CASTPGGSVGEKLFF. The complete variable domain, with remaining parts taken from reference TRBV9 and TRBJ1-4, reads DSGVTQTPKHLITATGQRVTLRCSPRSGDLSVYWYQQSLDQGLQFLIQYYNGEERAKGNILERFSAQQFPDLHSELNLSSLELGDSALYFCASTPGGSVGEKLFFGSGTQLSVL.

This CDR3 is CAWGPDSNEKLFF. The CDR3 region has the DNA TGTGCCTGGGGGCCGGACAGTAATGAAAAACTGTTTTTT. This chain connects TRBV30 to TRBJ1-4; D is perhaps TRBD1 (6 bases). Germline CDR1 and CDR2: GTSNPN and SVGIG (reference sequence). CDR3 length: 13 residues. Trimming stripped 5 bases from V and 4 bases from J, with 11 bases between.

The CDR3 loop reads CATSEPGYNEQFF. The CDR3 DNA reads TGTGCCACCAGTGAGCCAGGATACAATGAGCAGTTCTTC. This chain joins TRBV24-1 and TRBJ2-1; D not certain. V lost 4 bases to trimming and J lost 4 bases, with 7 bases between them. CDR1 and CDR2 from the germline V gene are KGHDR and SFDVKD. The CDR3 covers 13 residues.

This chain uses TRBV5-5 with TRBJ1-6; D is perhaps TRBD1 (5 bases). V was pared by 1 base and J by 9 bases, with 14 bases between. The CDR3 is made up of 15 amino acids. Germline V lookup: CDR1 SGHKS, CDR2 YYEKEE (reference sequence). The CDR3 sequence is CASSLSGDGRSPLHF. The CDR3 nucleotides read TGTGCCAGCAGCTTGAGCGGGGACGGGCGTTCACCCCTCCACTTT.

This chain uses TRBV2 with TRBJ1-1; D is perhaps TRBD1 (5 bases). Looked up from germline, CDR1 is SNHLY and CDR2 is FYNNEI. Trimming removed 7 bases at V and 0 bases at J, with 12 bases between. The CDR3 is 14 residues long. CDR3 in DNA: TGTGCCAGCACGGCTGCCAGGGTGAACACTGAAGCTTTCTTT. Its translation is CASTAARVNTEAFF.